These T cell receptor beta chains were read from a single sample in a study of blood T cell repertoires in COVID-19. Method: immunoSEQ multiplex PCR; TCRdb's copy keeps in-frame clones and lacks some. Here the sample spans under 45,000 clones, around 80% being singletons. Sequenced sample: peripheral blood. The receptors stem from a man older than 75 with acute or convalescent COVID-19. The CDR3 runs from the conserved cysteine through the conserved F or W. D genes are given only for firm matches. Clone size, where shown, is once, few, many, or a class for clones that have expanded.

J gene | clone size | V gene | D gene | CDR3 protein | CDR3 DNA
TRBJ1-1 | - | TRBV10-2 | - | CASSASAIAEAFF | TGCGCCAGCAGTGCGAGTGCCATTGCTGAAGCTTTCTTT
TRBJ2-5 | - | TRBV3-1/TRBV3-2 | - | CASSQDRTGQETQYF | TGTGCCAGCAGCCAAGATCGAACAGGGCAAGAGACCCAGTACTTC
TRBJ2-1 | - | TRBV24-1 | - | CATSDSGYEQFF | TGTGCCACCAGTGACTCAGGCTATGAGCAGTTCTTC
TRBJ1-1 | - | TRBV5-1 | - | CASSPGARAEAFF | TGCGCCAGCAGCCCAGGAGCGAGGGCTGAAGCTTTCTTT
TRBJ2-2 | - | TRBV6-5 | - | CASDWSNTGELFF | TGTGCCAGCGATTGGAGTAACACCGGGGAGCTGTTTTTT
TRBJ2-1 | - | TRBV6-1 | - | CASSETVSTSSYNEQFF | TGTGCCAGCAGTGAGACAGTTTCCACGAGCTCCTACAATGAGCAGTTCTTC
TRBJ2-2 | - | TRBV7-6 | TRBD1 | CASSLDTGARELFF | TGTGCCAGCAGCTTAGACACAGGGGCCCGGGAGCTGTTTTTT
TRBJ1-6 | few | TRBV6-5 | - | CASRQADGSPLHF | TGTGCCAGCAGACAGGCCGATGGTTCACCCCTCCACTTT
TRBJ1-2 | once | TRBV28 | TRBD1 | CASTDREGGYTF | TGTGCCAGCACGGACAGGGAGGGTGGCTACACCTTC
TRBJ2-1 | - | TRBV27 | TRBD2 | CASSFLTSANNEQFF | TGTGCCAGCAGTTTTCTGACTAGCGCAAACAATGAGCAGTTCTTC
TRBJ2-1 | - | TRBV10-1 | TRBD2 | CASSPTSGILNEQFF | TGCGCCAGCAGTCCTACTAGCGGGATACTCAATGAGCAGTTCTTC
TRBJ1-1 | - | TRBV5-5 | - | CASSEETEAFF | TGTGCCAGCAGCGAAGAGACTGAAGCTTTCTTT
TRBJ1-2 | - | TRBV18 | - | CASSPRAGRYGYTF | TGTGCCAGCTCACCACGGGCAGGGCGGTATGGCTACACCTTC
TRBJ1-1 | - | TRBV11-2 | - | CASSYGQMNTEAFF | TGTGCCAGCAGCTATGGACAGATGAACACTGAAGCTTTCTTT
TRBJ2-2 | - | TRBV21-1 | - | CASSKGGMGGSAGELFF | TGTGCCAGCAGCAAAGGTGGTATGGGGGGATCGGCCGGGGAGCTGTTTTTT
TRBJ2-7 | few | TRBV5-6 | TRBD1 | CASSGRDRGWSYEQYF | TGTGCCAGCAGCGGCCGGGACAGGGGTTGGTCCTACGAGCAGTACTTC
TRBJ1-5 | - | TRBV19 | TRBD1 | CASRARQGENQPQHF | TGTGCCAGTAGGGCCAGGCAGGGGGAGAATCAGCCCCAGCATTTT
TRBJ2-2 | few | TRBV9 | TRBD2 | CASSVDGGSTGELFF | TGTGCCAGCAGCGTAGACGGGGGGTCCACCGGGGAGCTGTTTTTT
TRBJ2-5 | - | TRBV4-2 | TRBD1 | CASSQDLGGQGVGETQYF | TGTGCCAGCAGCCAAGATCTGGGCGGCCAGGGGGTTGGAGAGACCCAGTACTTC
TRBJ1-1 | - | TRBV12-3/TRBV12-4 | TRBD1 | CASESRGITEAFF | TGTGCCAGCGAGTCCAGGGGGATCACTGAAGCTTTCTTT
TRBJ1-2 | many | TRBV29-1 | - | CSVAEGSYDGYTF | TGCAGCGTGGCCGAAGGGAGTTATGATGGCTACACCTTC